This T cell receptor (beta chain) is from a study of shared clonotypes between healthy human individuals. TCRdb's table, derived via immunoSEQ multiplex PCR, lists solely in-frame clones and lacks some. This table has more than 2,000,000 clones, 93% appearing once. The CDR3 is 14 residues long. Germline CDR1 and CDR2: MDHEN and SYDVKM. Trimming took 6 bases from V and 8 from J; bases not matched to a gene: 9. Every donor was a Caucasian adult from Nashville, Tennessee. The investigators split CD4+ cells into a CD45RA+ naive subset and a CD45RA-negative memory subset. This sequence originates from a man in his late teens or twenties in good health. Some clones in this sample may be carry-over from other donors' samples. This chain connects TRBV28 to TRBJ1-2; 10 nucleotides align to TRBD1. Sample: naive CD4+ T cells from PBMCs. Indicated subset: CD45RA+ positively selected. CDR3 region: CASSTTGGQLGYTF. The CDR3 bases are TGTGCCAGCAGCACGACAGGGGGCCAACTAGGCTACACCTTC.